This T cell receptor beta chain originates from a study of CD8 T cells in ankylosing spondylitis. CDR1 and CDR2 (germline): DFQATT, SNEGSKA (reference sequence). The CDR3 consists of 11 residues. From the 5' RACE reads, TCRdb called clonotypes with MiXCR, one entry per CDR3 protein. Of around 230,000 distinct CDR3 sequences listed, 8% to 10% are singletons. This clonotype has a count of ten or more. This chain joins TRBV20-1 and TRBJ2-3; D call uncertain. Sequencing was carried out using blood, either unsorted or a sorted T cell fraction (not recorded which). The clonotype comes from a female donor with ankylosing spondylitis or in good health (not recorded which). The CDR3 here is CSPGVGDTQYF. DNA of the CDR3: TGCAGCCCTGGGGTTGGAGATACGCAGTATTTT.